A single T cell receptor beta chain is shown here with its context. Its target is not known. The data originate from a study of T-cell reconstitution after alpha-beta-depleted transplantation in children. Whole-study results and caveats: It was surviving recipient T cells and thymic progenitors that gave some patients high TCRbeta diversity at day 60. T cells produced anew were the main source of T-cell counts and diversity one year after transplant. By about two months after transplant, alpha-beta T cells reportedly arose from several hundred graft clones that had expanded.

It was with unique molecular identifiers that the TCRbeta library was prepared. TCRdb independently ran MiXCR on the PCR reads; one entry per CDR3 protein. This table has hundreds of thousands of distinct CDR3 sequences, under 15% appearing once. This TCR was sampled from a male patient younger than 18 who had a stem cell transplant for acute myeloid leukemia, so the T cells may come from the graft donor. The material sequenced was PBMCs, mostly from graft donor cells, taken 360 days after TCRalphabeta/CD19-depleted stem cell transplant.

The CDR3 is CSAEEYNYGYTF. CDR3 DNA: TGCAGCGCCGAAGAATACAACTATGGCTACACCTTC. V is TRBV29-1 and J is TRBJ1-2; D not certain. The germline V and J ends were trimmed by 7 bases and 2 bases, with 11 bases remaining between them. Germline V gives CDR1 SQVTM, CDR2 ANQGSEA. The CDR3 has 12 residues.